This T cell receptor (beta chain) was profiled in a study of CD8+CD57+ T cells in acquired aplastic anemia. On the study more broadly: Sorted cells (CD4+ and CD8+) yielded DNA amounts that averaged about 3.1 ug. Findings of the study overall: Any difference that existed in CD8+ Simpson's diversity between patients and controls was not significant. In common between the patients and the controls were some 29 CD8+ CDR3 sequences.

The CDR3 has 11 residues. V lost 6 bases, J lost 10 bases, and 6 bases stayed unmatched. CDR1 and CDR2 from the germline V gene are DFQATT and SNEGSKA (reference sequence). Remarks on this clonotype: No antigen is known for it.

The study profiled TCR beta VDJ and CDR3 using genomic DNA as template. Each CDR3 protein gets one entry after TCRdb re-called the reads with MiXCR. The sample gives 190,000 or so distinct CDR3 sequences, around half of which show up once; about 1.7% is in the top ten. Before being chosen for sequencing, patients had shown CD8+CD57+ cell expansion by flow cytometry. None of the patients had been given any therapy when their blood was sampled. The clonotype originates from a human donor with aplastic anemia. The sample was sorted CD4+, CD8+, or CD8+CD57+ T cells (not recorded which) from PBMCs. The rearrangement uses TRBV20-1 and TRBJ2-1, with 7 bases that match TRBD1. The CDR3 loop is CSAPGQYEQFF. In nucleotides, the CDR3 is TGCAGTGCCCCGGGACAGTACGAGCAGTTCTTC.